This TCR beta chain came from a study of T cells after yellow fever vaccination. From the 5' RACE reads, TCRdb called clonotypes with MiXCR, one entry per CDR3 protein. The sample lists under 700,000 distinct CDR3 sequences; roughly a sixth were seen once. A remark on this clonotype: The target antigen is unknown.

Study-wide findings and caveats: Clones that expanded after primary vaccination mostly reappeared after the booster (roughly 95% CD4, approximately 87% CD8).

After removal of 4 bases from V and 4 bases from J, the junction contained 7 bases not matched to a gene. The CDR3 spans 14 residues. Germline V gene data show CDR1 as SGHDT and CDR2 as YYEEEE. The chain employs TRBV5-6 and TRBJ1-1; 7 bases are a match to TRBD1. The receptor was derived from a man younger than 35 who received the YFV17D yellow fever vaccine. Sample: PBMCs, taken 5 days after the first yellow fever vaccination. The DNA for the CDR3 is TGTGCCAGCAGCAATGGCAGGGGGAGCACTGAAGCTTTCTTT. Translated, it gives CASSNGRGSTEAFF.